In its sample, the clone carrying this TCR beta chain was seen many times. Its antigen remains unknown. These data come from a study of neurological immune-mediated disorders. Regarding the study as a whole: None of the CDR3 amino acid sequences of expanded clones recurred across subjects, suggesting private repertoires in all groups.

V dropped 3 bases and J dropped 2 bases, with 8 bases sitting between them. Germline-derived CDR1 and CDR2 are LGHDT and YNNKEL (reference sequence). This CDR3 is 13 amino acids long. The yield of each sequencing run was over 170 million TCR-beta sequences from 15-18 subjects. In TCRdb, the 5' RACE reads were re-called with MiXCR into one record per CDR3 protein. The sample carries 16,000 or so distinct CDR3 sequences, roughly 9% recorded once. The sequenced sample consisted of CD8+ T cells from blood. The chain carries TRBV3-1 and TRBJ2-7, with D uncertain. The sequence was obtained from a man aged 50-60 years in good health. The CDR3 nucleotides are TGTGCCAGCAGCCATGAGCTGACCTACGAGCAGTACTTC. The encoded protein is CASSHELTYEQYF.